Listed below are T cell receptor beta chains from one sample, sequenced in a study of T-cell reconstitution after alpha-beta-depleted transplantation in children. TCRdb reprocessed the PCR reads via MiXCR and lists one record per CDR3 protein. The table records 780,000 or so distinct CDR3 sequences, roughly 15% of them present only once. This specimen was PBMCs, mostly from graft donor cells, taken 360 days after TCRalphabeta/CD19-depleted stem cell transplant. All receptors derive from a male patient under 18 who had a stem cell transplant for acute lymphoblastic leukemia, so the T cells may come from the graft donor. Both conserved end residues are part of each CDR3. The D gene is left open where the match is weak. Clone size is not always given. Where it is, it says once, few, many or a class for expanded clones.

D gene: TRBD2
clone size: .
V gene: TRBV13
J gene: TRBJ2-5
CDR3 DNA: TGTGCCAGCAGCCCTGGACTAGAGGAAGAGACCCAGTACTTC
CDR3 protein: CASSPGLEEETQYF

D gene: .
clone size: .
V gene: TRBV21-1
J gene: TRBJ2-7
CDR3 DNA: .
CDR3 protein: CASSKAWGGGSSYEQYF

D gene: TRBD1
clone size: .
V gene: TRBV11-2
J gene: TRBJ2-7
CDR3 DNA: TGTGCCAGCACCAGGACAGGGGGTTACTACGAGCAGTACTTC
CDR3 protein: CASTRTGGYYEQYF

D gene: .
clone size: .
V gene: TRBV12-3/TRBV12-4
J gene: TRBJ1-4
CDR3 DNA: TGTGCCAGCAGTTTCCCCCGAGAAAAACTGTTTTTT
CDR3 protein: CASSFPREKLFF

D gene: .
clone size: .
V gene: TRBV10-3
J gene: TRBJ2-5
CDR3 DNA: TGTGCCATCAGTGGGAGAGGCAGAGGAGAGACCCAGTACTTC
CDR3 protein: CAISGRGRGETQYF

D gene: TRBD1
clone size: .
V gene: TRBV5-1
J gene: TRBJ1-2
CDR3 DNA: TGCGCCAGCAGCTTGGCCCGCCGGACAGGGGGGACCTTCGGTGGCTACACCTTC
CDR3 protein: CASSLARRTGGTFGGYTF

D gene: .
clone size: many
V gene: TRBV12-3/TRBV12-4
J gene: TRBJ1-1
CDR3 DNA: TGTGCCAGCAGTTTAGGGTTGGGCGCTTTCTTT
CDR3 protein: CASSLGLGAFF

D gene: TRBD1
clone size: .
V gene: TRBV27
J gene: TRBJ2-7
CDR3 DNA: TGTGCCAGCAGTTTAAGATGGGACAGGGGTCTCTACGAGCAGTACTTC
CDR3 protein: CASSLRWDRGLYEQYF

D gene: .
clone size: many
V gene: TRBV10-3
J gene: TRBJ2-1
CDR3 DNA: TGTGCCATCAGTGAGTCATACAATGAGCAGTTCTTC
CDR3 protein: CAISESYNEQFF

D gene: TRBD2
clone size: many
V gene: TRBV24-1
J gene: TRBJ2-4
CDR3 DNA: TGTGCCACCAGTGATAGCGGGAGGAAAAACATTCAGTACTTC
CDR3 protein: CATSDSGRKNIQYF

D gene: .
clone size: few
V gene: TRBV4-2
J gene: TRBJ1-5
CDR3 DNA: TGTGCCAGCAGCCCCCGACAGCCAGTTTATAGCAATCAGCCCCAGCATTTT
CDR3 protein: CASSPRQPVYSNQPQHF

D gene: TRBD1
clone size: .
V gene: TRBV11-2
J gene: TRBJ2-7
CDR3 DNA: TGTGCCAGCAACTTGCCCTGGGACAGAGGATACGAGCAGTACTTC
CDR3 protein: CASNLPWDRGYEQYF

D gene: .
clone size: few
V gene: TRBV12-3/TRBV12-4
J gene: TRBJ1-1
CDR3 DNA: TGTGCCACCCAAGGGGCAGCGAACACTGAAGCTTTCTTT
CDR3 protein: CATQGAANTEAFF

D gene: .
clone size: .
V gene: TRBV29-1
J gene: TRBJ1-4
CDR3 DNA: TGCAGCGCGAGGGGGGCCGCAGGTGAAAAACTGTTTTTT
CDR3 protein: CSARGAAGEKLFF

D gene: TRBD1
clone size: .
V gene: TRBV20-1
J gene: TRBJ1-4
CDR3 DNA: TGCAGTGCTAGGACAGGGGGCCCTGAAAAACTGTTTTTT
CDR3 protein: CSARTGGPEKLFF

D gene: .
clone size: few
V gene: TRBV7-8
J gene: TRBJ2-7
CDR3 DNA: TGTGCCAGCAGCTTCCCAGGCGAAGAGTACGAGCAGTACTTC
CDR3 protein: CASSFPGEEYEQYF

D gene: TRBD2
clone size: .
V gene: TRBV5-5
J gene: TRBJ2-7
CDR3 DNA: TGTGCCAGCAGTCATAGCGGGAGAGGGGCAAGCGAGCAGTACTTC
CDR3 protein: CASSHSGRGASEQYF

D gene: .
clone size: few
V gene: TRBV12-5
J gene: TRBJ1-1
CDR3 DNA: TGTGCTAGTGGTTTTGGGAGTAACACTGAAGCTTTCTTT
CDR3 protein: CASGFGSNTEAFF

D gene: .
clone size: few
V gene: TRBV6-5
J gene: TRBJ2-1
CDR3 DNA: TGTGCCAGCAGTTACTTGGGACTCTACAATGAGCAGTTCTTC
CDR3 protein: CASSYLGLYNEQFF

D gene: TRBD2
clone size: .
V gene: TRBV30
J gene: TRBJ2-1
CDR3 DNA: TGTGCCTGGAGTGGGGGGACTAGCGGGAGATCTTACAATGAGCAGTTCTTC
CDR3 protein: CAWSGGTSGRSYNEQFF

D gene: TRBD2
clone size: few
V gene: TRBV4-1
J gene: TRBJ2-1
CDR3 DNA: TGCGCCAGCAGCCAAGAACCGGGGGGGGTCTACAATGAGCAGTTCTTC
CDR3 protein: CASSQEPGGVYNEQFF

D gene: .
clone size: .
V gene: TRBV6-2/TRBV6-3
J gene: TRBJ1-5
CDR3 DNA: TGTGCCAGCAGTTATGGTCTATGGGCTACGGGACATCAGCCCCAGCATTTT
CDR3 protein: CASSYGLWATGHQPQHF

D gene: .
clone size: few
V gene: TRBV7-3
J gene: TRBJ2-2
CDR3 DNA: TGTGCCAGCAGCTTAGATTTCACCGGGGAGCTGTTTTTT
CDR3 protein: CASSLDFTGELFF

D gene: .
clone size: .
V gene: TRBV5-1
J gene: TRBJ2-2
CDR3 DNA: TGCGCCAGCAGCTTGGAGGGGCAGAACACCGGGGAGCTGTTTTTT
CDR3 protein: CASSLEGQNTGELFF

D gene: .
clone size: few
V gene: TRBV4-1
J gene: TRBJ2-2
CDR3 DNA: TGCGCCAGCAGCCAAGGGGCAGGGGTAATCAACACCGGGGAGCTGTTTTTT
CDR3 protein: CASSQGAGVINTGELFF

D gene: .
clone size: many
V gene: TRBV9
J gene: TRBJ2-1
CDR3 DNA: TGTGCCAGCAGCGTAGGAGCGGCCTCCGTGAGGAATGAGCAGTTCTTC
CDR3 protein: CASSVGAASVRNEQFF

D gene: TRBD2
clone size: .
V gene: TRBV5-1
J gene: TRBJ2-2
CDR3 DNA: TGCGCCAGCAGCTTGGTAGCGGGAGTTCTGTCCGGGGAGCTGTTTTTT
CDR3 protein: CASSLVAGVLSGELFF

D gene: .
clone size: few
V gene: TRBV12-3/TRBV12-4
J gene: TRBJ2-7
CDR3 DNA: TGTGCCAGCAGCCCCAATTTAGGGGTTTCAAGCTCCTACGAGCAGTACTTC
CDR3 protein: CASSPNLGVSSSYEQYF

D gene: TRBD1
clone size: .
V gene: TRBV5-1
J gene: TRBJ2-1
CDR3 DNA: TGCGCCAGCAGCTTCACAGGGGGCGGTGAGCAGTTCTTC
CDR3 protein: CASSFTGGGEQFF

D gene: .
clone size: few
V gene: TRBV9
J gene: TRBJ2-2
CDR3 DNA: TGTGCCAGCAGCGTAGCCCTACTGGCTACCGGGGAGCTGTTTTTT
CDR3 protein: CASSVALLATGELFF

D gene: .
clone size: .
V gene: TRBV20-1
J gene: TRBJ1-1
CDR3 DNA: TGCAGTGCCGGTGCTAGGGTGACTGAAGCTTTCTTT
CDR3 protein: CSAGARVTEAFF

D gene: .
clone size: few
V gene: TRBV4-2
J gene: TRBJ2-2
CDR3 DNA: TGTGCCAGCAGCCTCCACGGTAGGGGCCGATCGAACACCGGGGAGCTGTTTTTT
CDR3 protein: CASSLHGRGRSNTGELFF

D gene: .
clone size: .
V gene: TRBV7-8
J gene: TRBJ1-5
CDR3 DNA: TGTGCCAGCAGCCAATCCAGGGGTAGAGATCAGCCCCAGCATTTT
CDR3 protein: CASSQSRGRDQPQHF

D gene: .
clone size: few
V gene: TRBV18
J gene: TRBJ1-3
CDR3 DNA: TGTGCCAGCTCTCCCATTGAATCTGGAAACACCATATATTTT
CDR3 protein: CASSPIESGNTIYF

D gene: .
clone size: .
V gene: TRBV27
J gene: TRBJ1-4
CDR3 DNA: TGTGCCAGCAGTTTATCGCCTTTTCAGGGTAAACTGTTTTTT
CDR3 protein: CASSLSPFQGKLFF

D gene: .
clone size: .
V gene: TRBV9
J gene: TRBJ2-7
CDR3 DNA: TGTGCCAGCAGCGCCAATCTGGGGGGGCACGAGCAGTACTTC
CDR3 protein: CASSANLGGHEQYF

D gene: .
clone size: .
V gene: TRBV20-1
J gene: TRBJ2-7
CDR3 DNA: TGCAGTGCTAGAGATCTCGGCCCCTACGAGCAGTACTTC
CDR3 protein: CSARDLGPYEQYF

D gene: TRBD1
clone size: few
V gene: TRBV20-1
J gene: TRBJ2-3
CDR3 DNA: TGCAGTGCTAGGGGACAGGGCCCAGATACGCAGTATTTT
CDR3 protein: CSARGQGPDTQYF

D gene: .
clone size: many
V gene: TRBV5-6
J gene: TRBJ2-3
CDR3 DNA: TGTGCCAGCAGCTTGGCCGGAGCAGGGAAGGGAGGCACAGATACGCAGTATTTT
CDR3 protein: CASSLAGAGKGGTDTQYF

D gene: TRBD1
clone size: .
V gene: TRBV2
J gene: TRBJ1-2
CDR3 DNA: TGTGCCAGCAGTGCCCCAGGGGGCCCGGATGGCTACACCTTC
CDR3 protein: CASSAPGGPDGYTF

D gene: .
clone size: .
V gene: TRBV20-1
J gene: TRBJ2-3
CDR3 DNA: TGCAGTGCTTCGGGAGATGGTAGCACAGATACGCAGTATTTT
CDR3 protein: CSASGDGSTDTQYF

D gene: .
clone size: .
V gene: TRBV5-1
J gene: TRBJ2-7
CDR3 DNA: TGCGCCAGCAGCCGCAGGGAATGGAGGGGCGAGCAGTACTTC
CDR3 protein: CASSRREWRGEQYF

D gene: TRBD2
clone size: .
V gene: TRBV29-1
J gene: TRBJ2-7
CDR3 DNA: TGCAGCGTCCTGGGACTAGCGGGAGGTCCTCCCTCCTACGAGCAGTACTTC
CDR3 protein: CSVLGLAGGPPSYEQYF

D gene: TRBD1
clone size: .
V gene: TRBV9
J gene: TRBJ2-2
CDR3 DNA: TGTGCCAGCAGCTCGACAGGGGGCAAGGACACCGGGGAGCTGTTTTTT
CDR3 protein: CASSSTGGKDTGELFF

D gene: .
clone size: few
V gene: TRBV7-3
J gene: TRBJ2-3
CDR3 DNA: TGTGCCAGCAGCGCTAGACCGGGACTCCAAGCCCATACGCAGTATTTT
CDR3 protein: CASSARPGLQAHTQYF